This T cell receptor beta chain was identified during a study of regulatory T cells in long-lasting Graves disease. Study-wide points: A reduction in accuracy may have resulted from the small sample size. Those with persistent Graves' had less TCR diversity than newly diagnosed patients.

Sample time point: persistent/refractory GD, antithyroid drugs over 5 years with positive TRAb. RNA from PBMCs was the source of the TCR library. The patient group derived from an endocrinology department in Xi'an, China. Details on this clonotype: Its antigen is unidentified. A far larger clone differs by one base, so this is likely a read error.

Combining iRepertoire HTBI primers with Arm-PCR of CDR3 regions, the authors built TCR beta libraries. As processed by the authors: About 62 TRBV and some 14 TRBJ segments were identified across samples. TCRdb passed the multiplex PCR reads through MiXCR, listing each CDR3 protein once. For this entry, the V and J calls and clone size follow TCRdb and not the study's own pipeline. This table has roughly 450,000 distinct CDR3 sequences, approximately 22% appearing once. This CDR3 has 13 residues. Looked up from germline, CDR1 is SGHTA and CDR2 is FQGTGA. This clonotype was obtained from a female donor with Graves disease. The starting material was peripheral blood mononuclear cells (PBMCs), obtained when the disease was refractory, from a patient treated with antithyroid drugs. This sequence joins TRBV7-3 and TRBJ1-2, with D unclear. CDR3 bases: TGTGCCAGCAGGGACCGGGCCGCGGAGGGCTACGCCTTC. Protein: CASRDRAAEGYAF.